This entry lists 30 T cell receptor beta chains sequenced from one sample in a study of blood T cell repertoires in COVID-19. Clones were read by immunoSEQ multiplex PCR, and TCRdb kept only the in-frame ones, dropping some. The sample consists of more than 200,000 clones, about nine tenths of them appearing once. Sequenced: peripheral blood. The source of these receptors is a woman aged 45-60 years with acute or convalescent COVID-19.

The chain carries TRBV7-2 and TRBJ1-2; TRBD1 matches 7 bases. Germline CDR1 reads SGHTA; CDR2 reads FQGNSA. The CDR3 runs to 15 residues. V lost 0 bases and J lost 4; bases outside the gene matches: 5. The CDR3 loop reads CASSLAPDRVYGYTF. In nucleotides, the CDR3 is TGTGCCAGCAGCTTAGCGCCTGACAGGGTCTATGGCTACACCTTC.

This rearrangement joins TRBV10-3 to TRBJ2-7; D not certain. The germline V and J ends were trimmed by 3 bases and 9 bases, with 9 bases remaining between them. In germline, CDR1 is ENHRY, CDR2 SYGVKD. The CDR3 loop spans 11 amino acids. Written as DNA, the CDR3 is TGTGCCATCAGTGATGGTCCCGGGCAGTACTTC. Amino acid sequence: CAISDGPGQYF.

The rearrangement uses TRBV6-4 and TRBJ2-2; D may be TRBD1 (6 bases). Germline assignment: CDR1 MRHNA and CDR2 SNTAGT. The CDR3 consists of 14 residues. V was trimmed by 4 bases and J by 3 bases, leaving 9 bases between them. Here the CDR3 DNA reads TGTGCCAGCAGTGGTGGGGGCGACACCGGGGAGCTGTTTTTT. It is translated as CASSGGGDTGELFF.

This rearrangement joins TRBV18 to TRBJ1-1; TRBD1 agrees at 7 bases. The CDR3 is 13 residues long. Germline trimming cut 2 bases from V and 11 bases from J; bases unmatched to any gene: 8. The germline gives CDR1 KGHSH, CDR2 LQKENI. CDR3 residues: CASSPYNDRAAFF. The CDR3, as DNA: TGTGCCAGCTCACCATATAACGACAGGGCTGCTTTCTTT.

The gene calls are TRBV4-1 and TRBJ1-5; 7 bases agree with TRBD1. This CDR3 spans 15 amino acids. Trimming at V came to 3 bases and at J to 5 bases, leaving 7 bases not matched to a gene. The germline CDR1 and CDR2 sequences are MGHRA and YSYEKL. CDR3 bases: TGCGCCAGCAGCCAGGAAGACAGGGACCATCAGCCCCAGCATTTT. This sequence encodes CASSQEDRDHQPQHF.

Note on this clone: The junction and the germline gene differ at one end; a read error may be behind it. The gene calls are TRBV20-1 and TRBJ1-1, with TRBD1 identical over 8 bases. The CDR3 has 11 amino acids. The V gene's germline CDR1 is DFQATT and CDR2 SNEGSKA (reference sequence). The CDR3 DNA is TGCAGTGCTAGAGATAACAGGGGGTGGGGGTTT. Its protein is CSARDNRGWGF.

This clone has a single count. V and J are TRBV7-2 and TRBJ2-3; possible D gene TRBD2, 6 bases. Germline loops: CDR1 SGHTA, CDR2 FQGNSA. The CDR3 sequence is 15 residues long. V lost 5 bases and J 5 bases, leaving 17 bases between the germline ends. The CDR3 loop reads CASSRDGGVGDTQYF. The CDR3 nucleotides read TGTGCCAGCAGCCGGGACGGGGGAGTTGGAGATACGCAGTATTTT.

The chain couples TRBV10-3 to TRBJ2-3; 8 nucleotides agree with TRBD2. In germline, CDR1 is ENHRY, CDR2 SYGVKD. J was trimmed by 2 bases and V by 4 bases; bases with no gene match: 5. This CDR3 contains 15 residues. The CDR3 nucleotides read TGTGCCATCAGTGTCGGCGGGGGGACCACAGATACGCAGTATTTT. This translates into CAISVGGGTTDTQYF.

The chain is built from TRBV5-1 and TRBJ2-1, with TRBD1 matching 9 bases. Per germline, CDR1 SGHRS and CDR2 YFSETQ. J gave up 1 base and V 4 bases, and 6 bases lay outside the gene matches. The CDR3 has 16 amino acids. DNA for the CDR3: TGCGCCAGCAGCGCTGTCGGACAGGGGTCCTACAATGAGCAGTTCTTC. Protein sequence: CASSAVGQGSYNEQFF. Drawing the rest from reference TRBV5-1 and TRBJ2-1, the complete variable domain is KAGVTQTPRYLIKTRGQQVTLSCSPISGHRSVSWYQQTPGQGLQFLFEYFSETQRNKGNFPGRFSGRQFSNSRSEMNVSTLELGDSALYLCASSAVGQGSYNEQFFGPGTRLTVL.

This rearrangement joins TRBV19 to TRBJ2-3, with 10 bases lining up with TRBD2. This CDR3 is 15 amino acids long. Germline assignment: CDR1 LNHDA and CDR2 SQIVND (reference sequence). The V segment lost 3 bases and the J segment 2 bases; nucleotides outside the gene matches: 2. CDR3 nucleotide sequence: TGTGCCAGTAGTATCACTAGCGGGGTCACAGATACGCAGTATTTT. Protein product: CASSITSGVTDTQYF.

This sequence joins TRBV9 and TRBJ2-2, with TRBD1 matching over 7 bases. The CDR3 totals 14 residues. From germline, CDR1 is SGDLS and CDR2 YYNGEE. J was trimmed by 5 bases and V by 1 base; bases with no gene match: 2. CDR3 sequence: CASSVRGRTGELFF. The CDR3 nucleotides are TGTGCCAGCAGCGTAAGGGGGCGGACCGGGGAGCTGTTTTTT.

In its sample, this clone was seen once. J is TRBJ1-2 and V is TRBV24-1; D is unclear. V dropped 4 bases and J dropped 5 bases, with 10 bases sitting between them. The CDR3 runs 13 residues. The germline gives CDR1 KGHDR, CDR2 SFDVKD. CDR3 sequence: CATSDRHSYGYTF. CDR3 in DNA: TGTGCCACCAGTGACCGACACAGTTATGGCTACACCTTC.

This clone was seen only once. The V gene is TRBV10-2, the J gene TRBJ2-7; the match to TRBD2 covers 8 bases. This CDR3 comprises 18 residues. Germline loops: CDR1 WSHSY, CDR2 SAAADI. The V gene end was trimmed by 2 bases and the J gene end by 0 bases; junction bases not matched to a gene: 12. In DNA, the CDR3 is TGCGCCAGCAGTGAGCCCACTACCACTAGCGGACCCTCCTACGAGCAGTACTTC. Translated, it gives CASSEPTTTSGPSYEQYF.

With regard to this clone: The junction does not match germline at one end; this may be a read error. In DNA, the CDR3 is TGTGCCAGTAAGGCATCGGCAGCAAGGGACAGTCCTCTCTTC. It is translated as CASKASAARDSPLF. This chain joins TRBV19 and TRBJ1-2; the match to TRBD1 covers 7 bases. Germline V gene data show CDR1 as LNHDA and CDR2 as SQIVND (reference sequence). CDR3 length: 14 amino acids.

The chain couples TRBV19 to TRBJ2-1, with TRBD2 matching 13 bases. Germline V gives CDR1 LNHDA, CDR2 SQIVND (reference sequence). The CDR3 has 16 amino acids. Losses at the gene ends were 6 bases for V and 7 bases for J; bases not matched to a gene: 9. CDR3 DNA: TGTGCCAGTAGCCCGGACGGGACTAGCGGGAAGAATGAGCAGTTCTTC. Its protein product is CASSPDGTSGKNEQFF.

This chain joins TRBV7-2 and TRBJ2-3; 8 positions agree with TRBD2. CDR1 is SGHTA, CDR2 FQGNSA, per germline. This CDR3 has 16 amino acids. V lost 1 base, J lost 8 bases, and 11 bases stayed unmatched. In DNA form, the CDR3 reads TGTGCCAGCAGCTTAGACGCGGGAGGAAAACTGGGTACGCAGTATTTT. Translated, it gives CASSLDAGGKLGTQYF.

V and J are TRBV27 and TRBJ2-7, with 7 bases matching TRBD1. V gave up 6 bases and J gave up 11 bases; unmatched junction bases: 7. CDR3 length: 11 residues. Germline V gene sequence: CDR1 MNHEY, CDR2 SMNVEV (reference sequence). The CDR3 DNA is TGTGCCAGCAGACTTCGACAGGGTAAGTACTTC. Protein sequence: CASRLRQGKYF.

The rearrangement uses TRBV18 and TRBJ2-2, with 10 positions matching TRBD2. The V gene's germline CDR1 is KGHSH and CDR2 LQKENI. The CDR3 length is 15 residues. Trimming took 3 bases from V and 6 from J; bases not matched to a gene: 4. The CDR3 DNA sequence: TGTGCCAGCTCACCTATAGGACTAGCGGCCGGGGAGCTGTTTTTT. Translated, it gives CASSPIGLAAGELFF. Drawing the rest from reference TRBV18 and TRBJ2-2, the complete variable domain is NAGVMQNPRHLVRRRGQEARLRCSPMKGHSHVYWYRQLPEEGLKFMVYLQKENIIDESGMPKERFSAEFPKEGPSILRIQQVVRGDSAAYFCASSPIGLAAGELFFGEGSRLTVL.

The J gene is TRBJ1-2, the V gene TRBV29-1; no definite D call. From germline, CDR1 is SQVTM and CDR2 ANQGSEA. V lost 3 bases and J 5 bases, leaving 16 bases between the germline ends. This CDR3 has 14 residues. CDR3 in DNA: TGCAGCGTTGACCCTTTTACCCCACAGTATGGCTACACCTTC. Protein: CSVDPFTPQYGYTF.

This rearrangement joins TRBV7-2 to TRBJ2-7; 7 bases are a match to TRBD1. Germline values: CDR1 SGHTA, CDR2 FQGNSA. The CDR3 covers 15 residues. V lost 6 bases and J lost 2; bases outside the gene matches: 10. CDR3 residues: CASRTTGTDPYEQYF. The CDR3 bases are TGTGCCAGCAGAACTACCGGGACAGATCCCTACGAGCAGTACTTC.

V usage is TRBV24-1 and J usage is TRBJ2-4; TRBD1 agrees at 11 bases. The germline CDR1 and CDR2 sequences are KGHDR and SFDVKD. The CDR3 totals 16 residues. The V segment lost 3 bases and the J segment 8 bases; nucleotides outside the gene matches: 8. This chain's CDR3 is CATSDTGTGGGDIQYF. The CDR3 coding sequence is TGTGCCACCAGTGATACAGGGACAGGGGGGGGAGACATTCAGTACTTC.

This CDR3 is CASSPSQGTYNEQFF. CDR3 in DNA: TGTGCCAGCTCACCAAGCCAGGGAACCTACAATGAGCAGTTCTTC. This chain joins TRBV18 and TRBJ2-1, with D possibly TRBD1 on 5 matching bases. This CDR3 spans 15 amino acids. The germline V and J ends were trimmed by 2 bases and 2 bases, with 10 bases remaining between them. Germline V gene data show CDR1 as KGHSH and CDR2 as LQKENI.

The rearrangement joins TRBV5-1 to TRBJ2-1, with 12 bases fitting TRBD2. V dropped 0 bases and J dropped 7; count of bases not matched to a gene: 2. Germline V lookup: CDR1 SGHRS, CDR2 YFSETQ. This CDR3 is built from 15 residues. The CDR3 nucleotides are TGCGCCAGCAGCTTGGGACTAGCGGGGGTGAATGAGCAGTTCTTC. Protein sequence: CASSLGLAGVNEQFF.

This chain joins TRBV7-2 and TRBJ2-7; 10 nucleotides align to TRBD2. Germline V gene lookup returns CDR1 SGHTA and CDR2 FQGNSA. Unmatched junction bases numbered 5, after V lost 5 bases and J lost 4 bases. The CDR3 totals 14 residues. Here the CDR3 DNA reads TGTGCCAGCAGCAGGACTAGCGGAACTTACGAGCAGTACTTC. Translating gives CASSRTSGTYEQYF.

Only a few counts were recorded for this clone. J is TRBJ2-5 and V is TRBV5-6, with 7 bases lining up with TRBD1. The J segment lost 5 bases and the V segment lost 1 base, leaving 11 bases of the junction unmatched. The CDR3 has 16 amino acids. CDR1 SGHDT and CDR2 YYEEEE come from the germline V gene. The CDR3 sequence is CASSLQRQGWGETQYF. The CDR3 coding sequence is TGTGCCAGCAGCTTGCAGAGACAGGGCTGGGGGGAGACCCAGTACTTC. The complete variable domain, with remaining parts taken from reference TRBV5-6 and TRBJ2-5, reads DAGVTQSPTHLIKTRGQQVTLRCSPKSGHDTVSWYQQALGQGPQFIFQYYEEEERQRGNFPDRFSGHQFPNYSSELNVNALLLGDSALYLCASSLQRQGWGETQYFGPGTRLLVL.

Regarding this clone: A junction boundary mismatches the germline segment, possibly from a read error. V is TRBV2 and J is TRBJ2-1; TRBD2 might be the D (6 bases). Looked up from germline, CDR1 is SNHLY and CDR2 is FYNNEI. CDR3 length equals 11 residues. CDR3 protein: CASSLGVWGVF. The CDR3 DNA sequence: TGTGCCAGCAGCCTCGGCGTCTGGGGGGTCTTC.

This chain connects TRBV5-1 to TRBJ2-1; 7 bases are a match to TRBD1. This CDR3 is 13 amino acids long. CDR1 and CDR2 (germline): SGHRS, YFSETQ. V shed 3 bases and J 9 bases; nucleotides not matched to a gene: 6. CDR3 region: CASSWDSIFEQFF. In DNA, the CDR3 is TGCGCCAGCAGCTGGGACAGTATCTTTGAGCAGTTCTTC. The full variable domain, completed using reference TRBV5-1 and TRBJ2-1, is KAGVTQTPRYLIKTRGQQVTLSCSPISGHRSVSWYQQTPGQGLQFLFEYFSETQRNKGNFPGRFSGRQFSNSRSEMNVSTLELGDSALYLCASSWDSIFEQFFGPGTRLTVL.

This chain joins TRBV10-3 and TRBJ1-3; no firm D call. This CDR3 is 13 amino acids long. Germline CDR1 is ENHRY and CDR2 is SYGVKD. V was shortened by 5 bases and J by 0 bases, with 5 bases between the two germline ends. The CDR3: CAISSISGNTIYF. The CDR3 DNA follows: TGTGCCATCAGTTCTATCTCTGGAAACACCATATATTTT.

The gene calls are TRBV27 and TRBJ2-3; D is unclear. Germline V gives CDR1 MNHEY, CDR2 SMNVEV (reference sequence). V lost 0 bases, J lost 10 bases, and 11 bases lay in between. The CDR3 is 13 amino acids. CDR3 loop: CASSLSGPYAQYF. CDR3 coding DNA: TGTGCCAGCAGTTTATCGGGCCCCTACGCGCAGTATTTT.

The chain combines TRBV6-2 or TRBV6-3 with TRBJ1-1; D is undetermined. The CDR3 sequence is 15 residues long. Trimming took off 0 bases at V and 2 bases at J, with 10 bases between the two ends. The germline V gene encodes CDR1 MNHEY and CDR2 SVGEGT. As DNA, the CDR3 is TGTGCCAGCAGTTACTCGAGAGGCCCCAACACTGAAGCTTTCTTT. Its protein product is CASSYSRGPNTEAFF.